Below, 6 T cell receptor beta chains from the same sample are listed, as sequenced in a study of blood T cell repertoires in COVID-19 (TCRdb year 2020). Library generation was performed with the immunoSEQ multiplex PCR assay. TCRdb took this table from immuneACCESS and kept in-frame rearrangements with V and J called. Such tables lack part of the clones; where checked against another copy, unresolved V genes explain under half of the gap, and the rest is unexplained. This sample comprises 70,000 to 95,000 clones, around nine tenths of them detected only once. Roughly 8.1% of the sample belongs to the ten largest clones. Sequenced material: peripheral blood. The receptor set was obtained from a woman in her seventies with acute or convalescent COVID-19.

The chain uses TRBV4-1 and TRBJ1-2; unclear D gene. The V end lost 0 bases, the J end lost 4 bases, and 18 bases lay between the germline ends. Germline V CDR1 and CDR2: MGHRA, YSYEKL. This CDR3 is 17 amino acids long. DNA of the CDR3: TGCGCCAGCAGCCAAGATTTTTCGCTTGGGCTTATCTATGGCTACACCTTC. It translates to CASSQDFSLGLIYGYTF.

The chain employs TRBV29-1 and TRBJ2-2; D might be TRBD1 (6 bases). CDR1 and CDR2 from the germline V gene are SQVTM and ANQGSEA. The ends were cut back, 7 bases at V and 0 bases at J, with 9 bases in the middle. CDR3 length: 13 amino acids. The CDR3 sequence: CSAGVPNTGELFF. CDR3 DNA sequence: TGCAGCGCAGGGGTTCCGAACACCGGGGAGCTGTTTTTT.

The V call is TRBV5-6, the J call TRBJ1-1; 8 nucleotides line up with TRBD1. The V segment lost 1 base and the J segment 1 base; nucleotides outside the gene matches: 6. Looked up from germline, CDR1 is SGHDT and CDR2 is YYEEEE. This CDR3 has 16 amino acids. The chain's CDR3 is CASSLPSGQENTEAFF. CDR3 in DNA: TGTGCCAGCAGCTTGCCGTCGGGACAGGAGAACACTGAAGCTTTCTTT.

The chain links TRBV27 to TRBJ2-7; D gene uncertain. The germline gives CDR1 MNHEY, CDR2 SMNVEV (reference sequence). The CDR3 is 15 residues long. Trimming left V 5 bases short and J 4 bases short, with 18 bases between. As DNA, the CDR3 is TGTGCCAGCAGTATACGTAGATCGACACATTACGAGCAGTACTTC. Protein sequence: CASSIRRSTHYEQYF.

The DNA of the CDR3 is TGTGCCAGCAGTGAGTTCGTGGGGGCCGGATATAATTCACCCCTCCACTTT. The encoded protein is CASSEFVGAGYNSPLHF. V usage is TRBV2 and J usage is TRBJ1-6; D may be TRBD1 (6 bases). With 3 bases removed from V and 4 bases from J, the gap between germline ends came to 16 bases. Per germline, CDR1 SNHLY and CDR2 FYNNEI. The CDR3 has 17 amino acids.

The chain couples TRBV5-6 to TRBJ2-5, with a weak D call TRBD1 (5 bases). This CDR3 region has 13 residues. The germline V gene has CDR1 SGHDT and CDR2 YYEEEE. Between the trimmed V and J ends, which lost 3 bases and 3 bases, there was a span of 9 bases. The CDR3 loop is CASSSTVEETQYF. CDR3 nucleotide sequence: TGTGCCAGCAGCTCGACAGTTGAAGAGACCCAGTACTTC.